This T cell receptor (beta chain) was found in a study of spatial heterogeneity in lung cancer. Using its own MiXCR run on the 5' RACE reads, TCRdb lists one record per CDR3 protein. The sample includes some 25,000 distinct CDR3 sequences, 4% to 5% seen only once; the top ten take about 5%. In this sample, this clonotype turned up a few times. The time point is: sample taken at primary tumor resection. The donors were 65 to 85 patients with non-small cell lung cancer that was early-stage and untreated. Whole RNA from tumor, nontumor lung or frozen PBMC was sequenced unsorted. V gave up 11 bases and J gave up 0 bases; unmatched junction bases: 10. Germline V gene lookup returns CDR1 MNHNY and CDR2 SVGAGI (reference sequence). This CDR3 has 14 residues.

The clonotype comes from a male donor with early-stage non-small cell lung cancer. The chain has TRBV6-6 and TRBJ2-7, with 7 bases matching TRBD2. This specimen was PBMCs, taken at surgery. The CDR3 region is CASQDERGSYEQYF. For the CDR3, the DNA is TGTGCCTCCCAGGACGAGCGGGGCTCCTACGAGCAGTACTTC.